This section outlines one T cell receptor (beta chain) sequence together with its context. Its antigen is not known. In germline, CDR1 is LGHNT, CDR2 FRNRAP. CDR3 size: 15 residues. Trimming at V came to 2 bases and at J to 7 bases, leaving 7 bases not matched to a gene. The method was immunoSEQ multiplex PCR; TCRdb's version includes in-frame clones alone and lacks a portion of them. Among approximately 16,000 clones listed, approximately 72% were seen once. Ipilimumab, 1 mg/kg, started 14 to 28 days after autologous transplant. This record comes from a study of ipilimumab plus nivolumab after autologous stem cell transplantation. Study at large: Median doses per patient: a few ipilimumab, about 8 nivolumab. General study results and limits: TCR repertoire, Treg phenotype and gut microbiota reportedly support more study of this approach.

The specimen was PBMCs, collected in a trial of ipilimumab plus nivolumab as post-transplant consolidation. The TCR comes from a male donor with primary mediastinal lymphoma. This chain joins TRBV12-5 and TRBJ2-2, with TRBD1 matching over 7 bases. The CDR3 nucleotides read TGTGCTAGTGGTTTGCGGCAGGGACAGTACGGGGAGCTGTTTTTT. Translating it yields CASGLRQGQYGELFF.